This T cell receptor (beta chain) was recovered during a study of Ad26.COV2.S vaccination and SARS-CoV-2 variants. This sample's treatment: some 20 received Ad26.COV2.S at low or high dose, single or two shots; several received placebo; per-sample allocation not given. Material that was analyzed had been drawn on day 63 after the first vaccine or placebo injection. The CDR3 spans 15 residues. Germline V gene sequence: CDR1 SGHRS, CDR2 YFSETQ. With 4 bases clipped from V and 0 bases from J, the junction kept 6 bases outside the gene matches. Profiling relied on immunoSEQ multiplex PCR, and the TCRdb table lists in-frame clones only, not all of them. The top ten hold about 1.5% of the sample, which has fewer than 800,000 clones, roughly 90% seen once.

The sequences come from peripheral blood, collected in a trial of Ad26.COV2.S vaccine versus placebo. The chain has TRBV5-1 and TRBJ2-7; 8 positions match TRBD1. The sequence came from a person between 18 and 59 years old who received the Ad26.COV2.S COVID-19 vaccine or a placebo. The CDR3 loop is CASSIIRGLSYEQYF. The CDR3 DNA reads TGCGCCAGCAGCATTATCAGGGGGCTCTCCTACGAGCAGTACTTC.